One and the same sample provided the 4 T cell receptor beta chains below, sequenced in a study of shared clonotypes between healthy human individuals. Assay: immunoSEQ multiplex PCR; the TCRdb copy retains only in-frame clones and omits some. The sample has roughly 2 million clones, approximately 94% seen once. Sequencing was done on a sample of naive CD4+ T cells sorted from blood. Indicated subset: CD45RA+ positively selected. Source of these receptors: a young man in good health.

V usage is TRBV11-2 and J usage is TRBJ2-5; the match to TRBD1 covers 8 bases. CDR3 length: 15 residues. Trimming took 3 bases from V and 2 from J; bases not matched to a gene: 5. Germline V gives CDR1 SGHAT, CDR2 FQNNGV. The CDR3: CASSLTGAGQETQYF. The CDR3 DNA follows: TGTGCCAGCAGCTTGACAGGGGCCGGGCAAGAGACCCAGTACTTC. The whole variable domain, filled in from reference TRBV11-2 and TRBJ2-5, reads EAGVAQSPRYKIIEKRQSVAFWCNPISGHATLYWYQQILGQGPKLLIQFQNNGVVDDSQLPKDRFSAERLKGVDSTLKIQPAKLEDSAVYLCASSLTGAGQETQYFGPGTRLLVL.

Of note for this clone: Other DNA sequences in this sample translate to the same CDR3. The chain is built from TRBV5-1 and TRBJ1-1, with D possibly being TRBD1 (5 bases). Germline values: CDR1 SGHRS, CDR2 YFSETQ. Trimming took 4 bases from V and 0 from J, leaving 13 bases between them. This CDR3 contains 15 residues. CDR3 nucleotide sequence: TGCGCCAGCAGCCTGGCGGGGGGTATGAACACTGAAGCTTTCTTT. This gives the protein CASSLAGGMNTEAFF. Looking up the rest from reference TRBV5-1 and TRBJ1-1 gives the full variable domain: KAGVTQTPRYLIKTRGQQVTLSCSPISGHRSVSWYQQTPGQGLQFLFEYFSETQRNKGNFPGRFSGRQFSNSRSEMNVSTLELGDSALYLCASSLAGGMNTEAFFGQGTRLTVV.

This chain links TRBV27 with TRBJ1-4; D not resolved. This CDR3 contains 17 residues. Trimming removed 6 bases from V and 4 bases from J, with 21 bases in between. Germline values: CDR1 MNHEY, CDR2 SMNVEV (reference sequence). CDR3 sequence: CASSPDLIRSNNEKLFF. CDR3 nucleotide sequence: TGTGCCAGCAGCCCCGATCTCATTCGTTCAAATAATGAAAAACTGTTTTTT.

V usage is TRBV2 and J usage is TRBJ2-5; D is possibly TRBD1 (6 bases). The CDR3 is 15 amino acids. The V and J ends lost 6 bases and 3 bases respectively, with 17 bases between them. Germline CDR1 reads SNHLY; CDR2 reads FYNNEI. CDR3 DNA sequence: TGTGCCAGCAGGGTACTAGGACAGAAAGAAGAGACCCAGTACTTC. Residues: CASRVLGQKEETQYF. The entire variable domain, with the rest obtained from reference TRBV2 and TRBJ2-5, is as follows: EPEVTQTPSHQVTQMGQEVILRCVPISNHLYFYWYRQILGQKVEFLVSFYNNEISEKSEIFDDQFSVERPDGSNFTLKIRSTKLEDSAMYFCASRVLGQKEETQYFGPGTRLLVL.